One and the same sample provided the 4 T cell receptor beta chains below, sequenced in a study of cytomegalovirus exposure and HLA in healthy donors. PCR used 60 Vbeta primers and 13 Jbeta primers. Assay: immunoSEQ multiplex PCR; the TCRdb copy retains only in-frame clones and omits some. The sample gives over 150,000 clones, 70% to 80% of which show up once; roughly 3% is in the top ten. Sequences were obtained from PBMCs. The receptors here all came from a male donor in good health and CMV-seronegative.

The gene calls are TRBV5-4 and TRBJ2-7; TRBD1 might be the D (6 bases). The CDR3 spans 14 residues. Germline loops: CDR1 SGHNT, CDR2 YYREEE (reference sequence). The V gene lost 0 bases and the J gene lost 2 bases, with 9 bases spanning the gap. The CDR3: CASSLGQATYEQYF. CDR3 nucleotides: TGTGCCAGCAGCTTGGGACAGGCAACCTACGAGCAGTACTTC.

CDR3 sequence: CASRQTGANVLTF. The CDR3 DNA follows: TGTGCCAGCAGGCAGACTGGGGCCAACGTCCTGACTTTC. J is TRBJ2-6 and V is TRBV4-2; D gene ambiguous. Germline-derived CDR1 and CDR2 are LGHNA and YNFKEQ. This CDR3 comprises 13 residues. Trimming stripped 6 bases from V and 2 bases from J, with 5 bases between.

CDR3 region: CASGKQGLSNQPQHF. The CDR3 region has the DNA TGTGCCAGTGGCAAACAGGGGCTGAGCAATCAGCCCCAGCATTTT. This chain uses TRBV19 with TRBJ1-5; 7 bases are shared with TRBD1. This CDR3 is 15 amino acids long. The J segment lost 1 base and the V segment lost 8 bases, leaving 8 bases of the junction unmatched. Germline CDR1 LNHDA, CDR2 SQIVND (reference sequence).

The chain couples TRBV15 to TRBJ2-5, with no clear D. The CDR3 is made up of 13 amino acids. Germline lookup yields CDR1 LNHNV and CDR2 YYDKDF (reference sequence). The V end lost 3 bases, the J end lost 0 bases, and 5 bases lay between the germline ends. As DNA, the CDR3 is TGTGCCACCAGCAGGAGGTACCAAGAGACCCAGTACTTC. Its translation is CATSRRYQETQYF.